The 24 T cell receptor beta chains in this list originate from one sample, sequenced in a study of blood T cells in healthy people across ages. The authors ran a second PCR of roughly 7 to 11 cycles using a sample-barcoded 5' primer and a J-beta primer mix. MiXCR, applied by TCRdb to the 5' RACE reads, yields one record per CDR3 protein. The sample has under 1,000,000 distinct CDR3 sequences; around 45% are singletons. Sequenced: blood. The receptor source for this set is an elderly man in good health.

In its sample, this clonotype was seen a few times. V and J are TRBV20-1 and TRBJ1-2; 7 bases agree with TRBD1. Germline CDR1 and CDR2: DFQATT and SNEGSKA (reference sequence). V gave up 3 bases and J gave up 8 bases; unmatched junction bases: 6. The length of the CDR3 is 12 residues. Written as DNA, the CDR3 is TGCAGTGCTAGGGGACAGCCTCTGGGCTACACCTTC. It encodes CSARGQPLGYTF.

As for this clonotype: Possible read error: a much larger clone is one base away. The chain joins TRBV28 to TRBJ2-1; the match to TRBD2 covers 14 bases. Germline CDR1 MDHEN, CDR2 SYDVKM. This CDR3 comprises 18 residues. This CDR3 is CASATGTSGSVFYNERFF. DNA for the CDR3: TGTGCCAGCGCAACGGGGACTAGCGGGAGCGTATTCTACAATGAGCGGTTCTTC.

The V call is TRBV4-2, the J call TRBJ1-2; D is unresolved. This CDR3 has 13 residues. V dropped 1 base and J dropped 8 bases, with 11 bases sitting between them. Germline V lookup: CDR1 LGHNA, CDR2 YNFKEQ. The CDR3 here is CASSQVSREGYTF. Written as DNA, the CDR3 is TGTGCCAGCAGCCAAGTTTCCCGTGAGGGCTACACCTTC.

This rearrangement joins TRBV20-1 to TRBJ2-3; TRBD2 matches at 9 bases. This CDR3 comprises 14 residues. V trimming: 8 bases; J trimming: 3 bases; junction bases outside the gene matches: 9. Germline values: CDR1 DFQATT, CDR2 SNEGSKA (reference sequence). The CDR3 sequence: CSTRSGRFTDTQYF. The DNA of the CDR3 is TGCAGTACCCGTAGCGGGAGATTTACAGATACGCAGTATTTT.

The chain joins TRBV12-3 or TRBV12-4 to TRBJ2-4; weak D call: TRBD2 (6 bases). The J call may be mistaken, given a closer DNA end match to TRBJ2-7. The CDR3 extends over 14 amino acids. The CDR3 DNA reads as TGTGCCAGCAGTTTCGACGGGGGTACATACGAGCAGTACTTC. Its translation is CASSFDGGTYEQYF.

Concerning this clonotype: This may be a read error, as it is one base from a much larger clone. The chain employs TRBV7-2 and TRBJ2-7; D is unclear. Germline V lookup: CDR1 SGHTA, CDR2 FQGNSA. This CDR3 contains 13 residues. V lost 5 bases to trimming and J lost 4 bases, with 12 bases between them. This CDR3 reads CTSSPDGWYEQYF. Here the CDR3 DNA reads TGTACCAGCAGCCCGGACGGGTGGTACGAGCAGTACTTC.

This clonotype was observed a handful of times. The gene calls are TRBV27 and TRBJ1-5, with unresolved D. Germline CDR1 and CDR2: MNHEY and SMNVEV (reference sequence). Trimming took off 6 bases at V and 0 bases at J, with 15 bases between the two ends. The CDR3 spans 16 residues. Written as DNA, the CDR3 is TGTGCCAGCAGGCCATCATATTTGGATAGCAATCAGCCCCAGCATTTT. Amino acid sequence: CASRPSYLDSNQPQHF.

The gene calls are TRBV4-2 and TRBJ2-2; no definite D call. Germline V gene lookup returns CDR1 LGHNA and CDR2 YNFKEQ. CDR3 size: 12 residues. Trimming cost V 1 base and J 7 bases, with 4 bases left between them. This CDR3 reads CASSQGHGELFF. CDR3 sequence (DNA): TGTGCCAGCAGCCAAGGGCACGGGGAGCTGTTTTTT.

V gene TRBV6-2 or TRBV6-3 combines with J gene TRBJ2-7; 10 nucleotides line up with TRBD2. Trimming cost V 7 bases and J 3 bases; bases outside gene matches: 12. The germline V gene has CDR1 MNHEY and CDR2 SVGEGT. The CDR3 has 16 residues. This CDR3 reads CASTRLSGRPDYEQYF. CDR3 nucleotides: TGTGCCAGCACCCGGCTTAGCGGGAGGCCTGACTACGAGCAGTACTTC.

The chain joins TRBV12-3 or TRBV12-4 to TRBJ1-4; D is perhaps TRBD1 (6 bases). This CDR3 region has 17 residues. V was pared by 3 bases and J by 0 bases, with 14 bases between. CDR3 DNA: TGTGCCAGCAGTTTGAGGACAGAAGTTTCAACTAATGAAAAACTGTTTTTT. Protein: CASSLRTEVSTNEKLFF.

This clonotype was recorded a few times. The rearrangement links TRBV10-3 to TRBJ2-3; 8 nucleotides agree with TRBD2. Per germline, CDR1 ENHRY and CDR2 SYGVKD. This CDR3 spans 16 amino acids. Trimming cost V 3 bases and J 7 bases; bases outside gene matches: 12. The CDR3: CAISDAGGRSANTQYF. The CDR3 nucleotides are TGTGCCATCAGTGATGCGGGGGGTCGGTCTGCGAATACGCAGTATTTT.

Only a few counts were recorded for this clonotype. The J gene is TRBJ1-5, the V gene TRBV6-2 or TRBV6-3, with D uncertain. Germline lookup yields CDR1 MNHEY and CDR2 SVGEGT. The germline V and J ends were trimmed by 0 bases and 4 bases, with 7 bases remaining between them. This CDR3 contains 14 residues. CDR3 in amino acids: CASSYSGINQPQHF. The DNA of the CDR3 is TGTGCCAGCAGTTACTCCGGAATTAATCAGCCCCAGCATTTT.

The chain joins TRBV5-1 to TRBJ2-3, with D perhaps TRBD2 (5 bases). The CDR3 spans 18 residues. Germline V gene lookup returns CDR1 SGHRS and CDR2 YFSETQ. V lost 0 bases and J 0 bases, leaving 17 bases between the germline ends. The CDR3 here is CASSLGRAHASSTDTQYF. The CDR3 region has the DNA TGCGCCAGCAGCTTGGGGCGGGCCCACGCCTCTAGCACAGATACGCAGTATTTT.

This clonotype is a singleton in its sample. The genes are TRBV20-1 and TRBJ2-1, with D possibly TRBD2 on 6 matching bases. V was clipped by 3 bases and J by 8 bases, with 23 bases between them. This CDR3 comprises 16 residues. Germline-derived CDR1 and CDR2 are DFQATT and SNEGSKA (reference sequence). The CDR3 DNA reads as TGCAGTGCTAGGCCTACGGGGGAGCCGTCTTGGGATGAGCAGTTCTTC. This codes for CSARPTGEPSWDEQFF.

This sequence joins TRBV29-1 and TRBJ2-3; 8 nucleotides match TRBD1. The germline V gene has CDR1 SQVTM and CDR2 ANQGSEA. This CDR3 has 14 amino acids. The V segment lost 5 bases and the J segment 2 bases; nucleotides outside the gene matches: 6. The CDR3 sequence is CSVLQGGHTDTQYF. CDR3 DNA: TGCAGCGTTTTACAGGGGGGCCACACAGATACGCAGTATTTT.

CDR3 coding DNA: TGTGCCATCAGTGATGGGGCCGGGACAGCCAAAACCTATGGCTACACCTTC. It is translated as CAISDGAGTAKTYGYTF. The V gene is TRBV10-3, the J gene TRBJ1-2, with 7 nucleotides matching TRBD1. CDR1 ENHRY and CDR2 SYGVKD come from the germline V gene. CDR3 length: 17 amino acids. J was trimmed by 4 bases and V by 3 bases; bases with no gene match: 14.

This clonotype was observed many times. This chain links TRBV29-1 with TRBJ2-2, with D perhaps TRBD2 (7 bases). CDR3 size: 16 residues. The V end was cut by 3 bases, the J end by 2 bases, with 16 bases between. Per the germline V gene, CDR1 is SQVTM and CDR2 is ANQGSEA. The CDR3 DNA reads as TGCAGCGTTGACGGGGGGCGAGGAAAAAACACCGGGGAGCTGTTTTTT. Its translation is CSVDGGRGKNTGELFF.

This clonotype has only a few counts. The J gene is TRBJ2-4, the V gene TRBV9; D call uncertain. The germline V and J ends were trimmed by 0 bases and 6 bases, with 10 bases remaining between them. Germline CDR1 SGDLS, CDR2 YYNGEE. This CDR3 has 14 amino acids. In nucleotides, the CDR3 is TGTGCCAGCAGCGTAGACCTTTCGGGAAACATTCAGTACTTC. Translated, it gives CASSVDLSGNIQYF.

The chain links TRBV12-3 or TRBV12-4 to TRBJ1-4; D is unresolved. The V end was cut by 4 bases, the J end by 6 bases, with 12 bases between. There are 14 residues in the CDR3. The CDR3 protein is CASSSLPRDEKLFF. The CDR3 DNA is TGTGCCAGCAGTTCCCTTCCCCGTGATGAAAAACTGTTTTTT.

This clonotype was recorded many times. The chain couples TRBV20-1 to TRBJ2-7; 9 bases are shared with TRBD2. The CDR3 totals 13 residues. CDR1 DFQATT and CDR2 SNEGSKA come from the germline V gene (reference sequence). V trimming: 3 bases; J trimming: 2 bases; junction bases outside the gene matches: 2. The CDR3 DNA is TGCAGTGCTAGGACTAGCGGTCCCTACGAGCAGTACTTC. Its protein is CSARTSGPYEQYF.

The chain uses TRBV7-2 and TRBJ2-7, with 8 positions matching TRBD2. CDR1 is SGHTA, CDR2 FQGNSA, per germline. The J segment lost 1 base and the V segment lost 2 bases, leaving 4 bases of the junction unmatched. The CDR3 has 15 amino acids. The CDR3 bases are TGTGCCAGCAGCTTATGGAGCGGGAGTTCCTACGAGCAGTACTTC. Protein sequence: CASSLWSGSSYEQYF.

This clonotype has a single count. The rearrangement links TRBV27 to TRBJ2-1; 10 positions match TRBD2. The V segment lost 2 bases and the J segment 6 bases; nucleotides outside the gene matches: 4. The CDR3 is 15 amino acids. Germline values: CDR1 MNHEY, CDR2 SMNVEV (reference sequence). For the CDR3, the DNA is TGTGCCAGCAGTTTAGGGACTAGCGTGGTCAATGAGCAGTTCTTC. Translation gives CASSLGTSVVNEQFF.

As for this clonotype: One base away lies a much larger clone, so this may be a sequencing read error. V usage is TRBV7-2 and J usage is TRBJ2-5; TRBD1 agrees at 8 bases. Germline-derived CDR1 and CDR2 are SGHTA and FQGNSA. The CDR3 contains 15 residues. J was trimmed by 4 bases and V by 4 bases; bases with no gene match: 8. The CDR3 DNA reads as TGTGCCAGCAGCTCAAGCCCCCAGGGGGCAGAGACCCAGTACTTC. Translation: CASSSSPQGAETQYF.

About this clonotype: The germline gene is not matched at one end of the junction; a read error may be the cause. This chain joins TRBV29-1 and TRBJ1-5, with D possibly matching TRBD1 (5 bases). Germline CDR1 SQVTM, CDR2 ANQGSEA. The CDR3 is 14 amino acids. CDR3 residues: CSVGDGIRGQPQHF. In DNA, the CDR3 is TGTAGCGTTGGAGACGGGATAAGGGGTCAGCCCCAGCATTTT.